Listed below are T cell receptor beta chains from one sample, sequenced in a study of shared clonotypes between healthy human individuals. TCRdb's copy holds only in-frame clones and misses some; the assay was immunoSEQ multiplex PCR. The sample has 2 million to 2.5 million clones; roughly 92% are singletons. The source material was naive CD4+ T cells from PBMCs. The receptors come from a man between 18 and 29 years old in good health. Some clones in this sample may be carry-over from other donors' samples. The conserved cysteine and the conserved F or W are not part of the CDR3 here. Each record gives: V gene, J gene, CDR3 protein.

TRBV6-1,TRBJ2-7,ASSPRTGTDEQY
TRBV29-1,TRBJ2-4,SVEGGARQY
TRBV10-3,TRBJ1-5,AISDIDRLGNQPQH
TRBV30,TRBJ1-2,AWRPGGGDYGYT
TRBV19,TRBJ2-5,ASSIWDRDQETQY
TRBV7-3,TRBJ1-2,ASSLQH
TRBV11-3,TRBJ2-1,ASSLEASSYNEQF
TRBV30,TRBJ1-5,AWSLGQGKGQPQH
TRBV18,TRBJ2-3,ASADRQTDTQY
TRBV7-9,TRBJ1-5,ASSESVRTGGRNQPQH
TRBV6-5,TRBJ2-7,ASSLRDSSYEQY
TRBV25-1,TRBJ2-1,ASHGLAGNNEQF
TRBV9,TRBJ2-7,ASSAQAGVWDEQY
TRBV19,TRBJ2-5,ASSRSQGRETQY
TRBV6-1,TRBJ1-2,ASSEAMTGDYGYT
TRBV9,TRBJ1-4,ASSVDRGAEKLF
TRBV7-2,TRBJ2-1,ASSLIAGGYNEQF
TRBV29-1,TRBJ1-1,SVLTVNTEAF
TRBV30,TRBJ1-1,AWSPATEAF
TRBV6-4,TRBJ2-6,ASSDGAGSGANVLT
TRBV18,TRBJ2-5,ASSPGTGGEETQY
TRBV28,TRBJ2-7,ASSWDWEGLSNEQY
TRBV5-1,TRBJ1-2,ASSFDSTNYGYT
TRBV5-1,TRBJ2-7,ASSLAPGGGLYSSEQY
TRBV4-1,TRBJ1-4,ASSQPPGSTNEKLF
TRBV7-3,TRBJ1-2,ASSFKKGTGADGYT
TRBV28,TRBJ1-4,ASSRRTANEKLF
TRBV14,TRBJ2-5,ASSRERY
TRBV2,TRBJ2-7,ASSEFKAGY
TRBV2,TRBJ2-7,ASRVPGAKAEQY
TRBV5-8,TRBJ1-5,ASSSGHANSNQPQH
TRBV28,TRBJ2-7,ASSLLGPYEQY
TRBV10-2,TRBJ2-2,ASSSSGTNTGELF
TRBV13,TRBJ2-7,ASSYRLAGGYEQY
TRBV15,TRBJ2-7,ATSRIGAYEQY
TRBV19,TRBJ1-2,ASSRDYGYT
TRBV18,TRBJ2-5,ASSPGDRAQRETQY
TRBV27,TRBJ1-1,ASSADLLRTEAF
TRBV29-1,TRBJ1-2,SVGQAFSGYT
TRBV5-1,TRBJ2-2,ASSLAVQGRNTGELF
TRBV6-1,TRBJ2-3,ASSGLGRMDTQY
TRBV28,TRBJ2-7,ASNRGMGDSYEQY
TRBV28,TRBJ1-5,ASRIQGAGSNQPQH